One and the same sample provided the 32 T cell receptor beta chains below, sequenced in a study of regulatory T cells in long-lasting Graves disease (dated by TCRdb to the early 2020s). The meaning of the sample's time point label: newly diagnosed GD, antithyroid drugs for less than 3 months. For both TCR sequencing and RNA sequencing, RNA was extracted from PBMCs in TRIzol. The library was produced with multiplex PCR. Reads for this sample came from an Illumina HiSeq 4000. CDR3 regions were amplified by Arm-PCR with iRepertoire HTBI primers to construct TCR beta libraries. The public sequencing data were trimmed at Q25 with fastp and processed into clonotypes with MiXCR by TCRdb, which kept only in-frame beta chains. For every CDR3 protein sequence, its rows merge into one entry that carries the most common genes and DNA. This sample lists 520,000 or so distinct CDR3 sequences; around 13% were detected once. The ten largest clones take up 7.5% to 9% of the sample.

This sample also belongs to another study, concerning T cells in Graves' hyperthyroidism and ophthalmopathy.

The sample in question was peripheral blood mononuclear cells (PBMCs), obtained at new diagnosis, from a patient treated with antithyroid drugs. The receptors come from a woman aged 25 to 45 with Graves disease. Donor details come from another sample of the same person, matched by shared clones.

For this clonotype: A much larger clonotype is one base distant, so this may be a read error. The chain recombines TRBV30 with TRBJ1-5, with no clear D. CDR3 length equals 13 residues. Germline V gives CDR1 GTSNPN, CDR2 SVGIG (reference sequence). The CDR3 is CAWSGAGNQPPHF. The CDR3 DNA reads TGTGCCTGGAGTGGGGCAGGTAATCAGCCCCCGCATTTT. The whole variable domain, filled in from reference TRBV30 and TRBJ1-5, reads SQTIHQWPATLVQPVGSPLSLECTVEGTSNPNLYWYRQAAGRGLQLLFYSVGIGQISSEVPQNLSASRPQDRQFILSSKKLLLSDSGFYLCAWSGAGNQPPHFGDGTRLSIL.

This sequence joins TRBV20-1 and TRBJ2-3; 7 nucleotides match TRBD2. This CDR3 has 14 amino acids. Germline V gene data show CDR1 as DFQATT and CDR2 as SNEGSKA (reference sequence). V trimming: 5 bases; J trimming: 7 bases; junction bases outside the gene matches: 12. DNA for the CDR3: TGCAGTGCTCGTTTGTCAGGGAGGGCTAATACGCAGTATTTT. Protein product: CSARLSGRANTQYF.

This clonotype has at least ten counts. The chain combines TRBV24-1 with TRBJ2-3, with 10 bases lining up with TRBD2. The ends lost 6 bases at V and 0 bases at J; junction bases unmatched: 8. The CDR3 runs to 17 residues. Germline values: CDR1 KGHDR, CDR2 SFDVKD. Written as DNA, the CDR3 is TGTGCCACCAGTTCACCCCTAGCGGGAGTCAGCACAGATACGCAGTATTTT. As protein: CATSSPLAGVSTDTQYF.

This clonotype was detected a few times. This chain connects TRBV13 to TRBJ1-1; D gene ambiguous. CDR1 is PRHDT and CDR2 is FYEKMQ in the germline V gene (reference sequence). V lost 0 bases and J lost 6, with 17 bases in between. The CDR3 has 16 amino acids. The CDR3 nucleotides read TGTGCCAGCAGCTTAGGCCGGAGAAGGGTGTCTTCTGAAGCTTTCTTT. Its protein is CASSLGRRRVSSEAFF.

The chain recombines TRBV27 with TRBJ2-1; no firm D call. CDR3 length: 13 amino acids. Germline CDR1 is MNHEY and CDR2 is SMNVEV (reference sequence). Trimming stripped 7 bases from V and 3 bases from J, with 10 bases between. The CDR3 DNA is TGTGCCAGCACGAGAGACCTCTACAATGAGCAGTTCTTC. Amino acid sequence: CASTRDLYNEQFF.

This clonotype was counted ten times or more. The chain employs TRBV4-2 and TRBJ1-5, with TRBD1 matching over 7 bases. The CDR3 consists of 16 residues. V dropped 1 base and J dropped 1; count of bases not matched to a gene: 4. The germline V gene has CDR1 LGHNA and CDR2 YNFKEQ. The CDR3 sequence is CASSQGAGGSNQPQHF. CDR3 coding DNA: TGTGCCAGCAGCCAAGGAGCAGGGGGAAGCAATCAGCCCCAGCATTTT.

This clonotype has a count of ten or more. The J gene is TRBJ2-1, the V gene TRBV7-8; 11 bases map to TRBD2. The germline V gene has CDR1 SGHVS and CDR2 FQNEAQ. The CDR3 is 14 amino acids. V gave up 3 bases and J gave up 7 bases; unmatched junction bases: 2. CDR3 nucleotide sequence: TGTGCCAGCAGCTTGCTAGCGGGAGGTAATGAGCAGTTCTTC. This codes for CASSLLAGGNEQFF.

This clonotype appeared many times. A junction boundary mismatches the germline segment, possibly from a read error. This rearrangement joins TRBV11-2 to TRBJ2-3; 10 bases agree with TRBD2. Germline-derived CDR1 and CDR2 are SGHAT and FQNNGV. The CDR3 has 20 amino acids. The CDR3 DNA reads TGCGCCAGCAGCCAAGCGGTAGCGGGAGGTCTGCCCTTTAGCGCAGATACGCAGTATTTT. Translating it yields CASSQAVAGGLPFSADTQYF.

This clonotype was observed many times. The rearrangement uses TRBV10-3 and TRBJ2-3, with 8 bases fitting TRBD1. The J segment lost 2 bases and the V segment lost 5 bases, leaving 9 bases of the junction unmatched. The germline V gene has CDR1 ENHRY and CDR2 SYGVKD. The CDR3 has 16 residues. CDR3 in amino acids: CAISYPGTGFTDTQYF. Here the CDR3 DNA reads TGTGCCATCAGTTACCCCGGGACAGGATTCACAGATACGCAGTATTTT.

This clonotype was observed many times. This chain links TRBV30 with TRBJ1-1; no reliable D call. This CDR3 contains 13 residues. The V gene's germline CDR1 is GTSNPN and CDR2 SVGIG (reference sequence). Trimming shortened V by 2 bases and J by 5 bases, and 12 bases separated the two germline ends. The CDR3 bases are TGTGCCTGGAGTATAGTAGGTTCAACTGAAGCTTTCTTT. Translating it yields CAWSIVGSTEAFF.

J is TRBJ1-1 and V is TRBV20-1, with D maybe TRBD1 (6 bases). The germline V gene encodes CDR1 DFQATT and CDR2 SNEGSKA (reference sequence). Trimming left V 6 bases short and J 0 bases short, with 11 bases between. CDR3 size: 13 residues. In nucleotides, the CDR3 is TGCAGTGCCCAAGACAGGATGAACACTGAAGCTTTCTTT. It yields the protein CSAQDRMNTEAFF.

In regard to this clonotype: A much larger clone differs from this one at a single base, so this may be a read error. The chain joins TRBV7-3 to TRBJ2-1; TRBD1 or TRBD2 may be the D gene (7 bases each). CDR3 length equals 15 residues. V shed 4 bases and J shed 9 bases, with 19 bases lying between them. Germline V gene sequence: CDR1 SGHTA, CDR2 FQGTGA. Here the CDR3 DNA reads TGTGCCAGCAGCTCCCAGGGGGGGGTTTTCCGTGAGCAGTTCTTC. Protein: CASSSQGGVFREQFF.

This sequence joins TRBV28 and TRBJ1-5, with a weak D call TRBD1 (6 bases). Germline CDR1 is MDHEN and CDR2 is SYDVKM. Trimming cost V 4 bases and J 9 bases, with 19 bases left between them. CDR3 length: 15 residues. CDR3 region: CASSSIQGRRRPQHF. The CDR3 DNA reads TGTGCCAGCAGTTCGATACAGGGCCGCCGGAGGCCCCAGCATTTT.

The V and J genes are TRBV6-1 and TRBJ1-1; D gene ambiguous. Germline V gene data show CDR1 as MNHNS and CDR2 as SASEGT. V was clipped by 5 bases and J by 1 base, with 17 bases between them. CDR3 length equals 16 residues. In nucleotides, the CDR3 is TGTGCCAGCAGTCCTCGACCCGACACCCGGAACACTGAAGCTTTCTTT. It translates to CASSPRPDTRNTEAFF.

With respect to this clonotype: A much larger clone differs by one base, so this may be a read error. The genes are TRBV6-5 and TRBJ1-1; D gene unclear. CDR3 length: 14 amino acids. Germline assignment: CDR1 MNHEY and CDR2 SVGAGI. The CDR3 sequence: CASSYGVLNTEVFF. In DNA, the CDR3 is TGTGCCAGCAGTTACGGGGTTTTGAACACTGAAGTTTTCTTT.

This clonotype was detected many times. The J gene is TRBJ2-3, the V gene TRBV11-2; TRBD2 agrees at 7 bases. Trimming removed 5 bases from V and 7 bases from J; junction bases left unmatched: 6. In germline, CDR1 is SGHAT, CDR2 FQNNGV. This CDR3 has 13 residues. CDR3 nucleotide sequence: TGTGCCAGCAGCCGGGACTACGCTAATACGCAGTATTTT. Residues: CASSRDYANTQYF. The whole variable domain, remainder taken from reference TRBV11-2 and TRBJ2-3, is EAGVAQSPRYKIIEKRQSVAFWCNPISGHATLYWYQQILGQGPKLLIQFQNNGVVDDSQLPKDRFSAERLKGVDSTLKIQPAKLEDSAVYLCASSRDYANTQYFGPGTRLTVL.

This clonotype was picked up a small number of times. The chain has TRBV28 and TRBJ2-1; weak D call: TRBD2 (6 bases). From germline, CDR1 is MDHEN and CDR2 SYDVKM. There are 15 residues in the CDR3. V was shortened by 4 bases and J by 2 bases, with 12 bases between the two germline ends. CDR3 protein: CASSSPGSTYNEQFF. The CDR3 DNA follows: TGTGCCAGCAGTTCACCCGGGAGTACCTACAATGAGCAGTTCTTC.

This clonotype was recorded a few times. This rearrangement joins TRBV5-6 to TRBJ1-4, with a weak D call TRBD1 (6 bases). Trimming pared 5 bases from V and 8 bases from J, leaving 19 bases between. This CDR3 is built from 15 residues. Per the germline V gene, CDR1 is SGHDT and CDR2 is YYEEEE. The CDR3, as DNA: TGTGCCAGCAGTTACACCGGGGGGGCGCGAGAAAAACTGTTTTTT. This codes for CASSYTGGAREKLFF. Variable domain in full (rest from reference TRBV5-6 and TRBJ1-4): DAGVTQSPTHLIKTRGQQVTLRCSPKSGHDTVSWYQQALGQGPQFIFQYYEEEERQRGNFPDRFSGHQFPNYSSELNVNALLLGDSALYLCASSYTGGAREKLFFGSGTQLSVL.

This clonotype was recorded at least ten times. The V and J genes are TRBV20-1 and TRBJ1-5; the D is unclear. Looked up from germline, CDR1 is DFQATT and CDR2 is SNEGSKA (reference sequence). Deletions cut 4 bases from V and 0 bases from J, with 4 bases between. The CDR3 extends over 12 amino acids. The CDR3 protein is CSATYSNQPQHF. CDR3 nucleotides: TGCAGTGCTACTTATAGCAATCAGCCCCAGCATTTT.

The rearrangement joins TRBV2 to TRBJ2-5, with D perhaps assigned TRBD1 or TRBD2 (5 bases each). The CDR3 totals 13 residues. Looked up from germline, CDR1 is SNHLY and CDR2 is FYNNEI. Trimming took off 5 bases at V and 5 bases at J, with 12 bases between the two ends. CDR3 protein: CASSPRERETQYF. The CDR3 DNA follows: TGTGCCAGCAGTCCCAGGGAGAGGGAGACCCAGTACTTC.

This clonotype showed up many times. The genes are TRBV6-2 or TRBV6-3 and TRBJ2-7; the D is unclear. The CDR3 covers 11 residues. Germline CDR1 and CDR2: MNHEY and SVGEGT. V lost 9 bases, J lost 4 bases, and 10 bases lay in between. CDR3: CARGRWYEQYF. The CDR3 bases are TGTGCCAGGGGAAGGTGGTACGAGCAGTACTTC.

This clonotype was counted ten times or more. The rearrangement links TRBV3-1 to TRBJ2-2; 8 positions agree with TRBD2. Germline CDR1 and CDR2: LGHDT and YNNKEL (reference sequence). The CDR3 extends over 14 amino acids. V trimming: 4 bases; J trimming: 4 bases; junction bases outside the gene matches: 2. DNA for the CDR3: TGTGCCAGCAGCCGGCTAGCGGGCACCGGGGAGCTGTTTTTT. This gives the protein CASSRLAGTGELFF.

Regarding this clonotype: A clone one base away is much larger, so this may be a read error. The chain is built from TRBV11-1 and TRBJ1-1; D is undetermined. CDR1 is SGHAT, CDR2 FQDESV, per germline (reference sequence). The ends were cut back, 5 bases at V and 3 bases at J, with 16 bases in the middle. The CDR3 runs 15 residues. The CDR3 loop reads CASSLQRFGDTEAFF. The CDR3 DNA is TGTGCCAGCAGCCTACAAAGATTTGGGGACACTGAAGCTTTCTTT.

This clonotype has at least ten counts. CDR3 bases: TGTGCCAGCAGCCGGGACAGCAAAAACATTCAGTACTTC. As protein: CASSRDSKNIQYF. The chain links TRBV9 to TRBJ2-4, with TRBD1 matching over 7 bases. Looked up from germline, CDR1 is SGDLS and CDR2 is YYNGEE. This CDR3 is built from 13 residues. With V trimmed by 4 bases and J by 3 bases, 1 base remained unmatched.

This clonotype was detected ten times or more. The chain's CDR3 is CASSNLGGAAGAYEQYF. Here the CDR3 DNA reads TGTGCCAGCAGCAATTTGGGGGGAGCTGCAGGGGCCTACGAGCAGTACTTC. This chain joins TRBV28 and TRBJ2-7; D may correspond to TRBD1 or TRBD2 (6 bases each). The CDR3 sequence is 17 residues long. Trimming cost V 6 bases and J 2 bases, with 23 bases left between them. Germline V gives CDR1 MDHEN, CDR2 SYDVKM.

This clonotype came up many times. V usage is TRBV20-1 and J usage is TRBJ2-3; 8 positions match TRBD2. Looked up from germline, CDR1 is DFQATT and CDR2 is SNEGSKA (reference sequence). V lost 3 bases, J lost 3 bases, and 2 bases stayed unmatched. The CDR3 covers 13 residues. CDR3 in amino acids: CSASVAGTDTQYF. The DNA of the CDR3 is TGCAGTGCTAGCGTAGCGGGAACAGATACGCAGTATTTT.

This clonotype was observed at least ten times. The DNA of the CDR3 is TGTGCCAGCAGTGAAGCCCGGTGGAGGGGGCGGGAGCGCACAGATACGCAGTATTTT. Translated: CASSEARWRGRERTDTQYF. V usage is TRBV2 and J usage is TRBJ2-3; either TRBD1 or TRBD2 may fit D (7 bases each). Trimming removed 0 bases at V and 1 base at J, with 20 bases between. The CDR3 spans 19 residues. In germline, CDR1 is SNHLY, CDR2 FYNNEI.

Remarks on this clonotype: A far larger clone lies a single base away; this is likely a read error. As DNA, the CDR3 is TGTGCCAACAGAGCCCTCGGGGGGATGGGCACAGATACGCAGTATTTT. It specifies CANRALGGMGTDTQYF. The chain recombines TRBV7-9 with TRBJ2-3; 7 nucleotides align to TRBD2. Trimming cost V 10 bases and J 1 base; bases outside gene matches: 14. Germline lookup yields CDR1 SEHNR and CDR2 FQNEAQ (reference sequence). The CDR3 is 16 amino acids. Complete variable domain (other parts from reference TRBV7-9 and TRBJ2-3): DTGVSQNPRHKITKRGQNVTFRCDPISEHNRLYWYRQTLGQGPEFLTYFQNEAQLEKSRLLSDRFSAERPKGSFSTLEIQRTEQGDSAMYLCANRALGGMGTDTQYFGPGTRLTVL.

Worth noting for this clonotype: Being one base from a much bigger clone, this may be a read error. The chain links TRBV5-5 to TRBJ1-1; 7 positions agree with TRBD1. CDR1 is SGHKS, CDR2 YYEKEE, per germline (reference sequence). V lost 4 bases to trimming and J lost 1 base; unmatched junction nucleotides: 7. CDR3 size: 15 residues. The DNA for the CDR3 is TGTGCCAGCAGCGGTGAACAGGGGCGGAACACTGAAGCTTTCTTT. It yields the protein CASSGEQGRNTEAFF.

Many counts were recorded for this clonotype. The gene calls are TRBV11-2 and TRBJ2-1; TRBD2 matches at 8 bases. With V trimmed by 2 bases and J by 2 bases, 8 bases remained unmatched. CDR1 is SGHAT, CDR2 FQNNGV, per germline. This CDR3 region has 17 residues. CDR3 loop: CASSLQLPGLAYNEQFF. In DNA, the CDR3 is TGTGCCAGCAGCTTACAGTTGCCGGGACTAGCCTACAATGAGCAGTTCTTC.

This clonotype was counted at least ten times. The chain uses TRBV19 and TRBJ2-7; no clear D gene. Looked up from germline, CDR1 is LNHDA and CDR2 is SQIVND (reference sequence). There are 12 residues in the CDR3. Trimming pared 1 base from V and 5 bases from J, leaving 6 bases between. CDR3 loop: CASSIGSNEQYF. The CDR3 coding sequence is TGTGCCAGTAGTATAGGTTCGAACGAGCAGTACTTC. The full variable domain, with the rest looked up from reference TRBV19 and TRBJ2-7, is DGGITQSPKYLFRKEGQNVTLSCEQNLNHDAMYWYRQDPGQGLRLIYYSQIVNDFQKGDIAEGYSVSREKKESFPLTVTSAQKNPTAFYLCASSIGSNEQYFGPGTRLTVT.

J is TRBJ1-4 and V is TRBV2; D is perhaps TRBD1 (6 bases). V dropped 6 bases and J dropped 7 bases, with 9 bases sitting between them. This CDR3 contains 12 residues. CDR1 is SNHLY, CDR2 FYNNEI, per germline. The CDR3 nucleotides are TGTGCCAGCAGGGCAGGGGCTGAAAAACTGTTTTTT. Its protein product is CASRAGAEKLFF.